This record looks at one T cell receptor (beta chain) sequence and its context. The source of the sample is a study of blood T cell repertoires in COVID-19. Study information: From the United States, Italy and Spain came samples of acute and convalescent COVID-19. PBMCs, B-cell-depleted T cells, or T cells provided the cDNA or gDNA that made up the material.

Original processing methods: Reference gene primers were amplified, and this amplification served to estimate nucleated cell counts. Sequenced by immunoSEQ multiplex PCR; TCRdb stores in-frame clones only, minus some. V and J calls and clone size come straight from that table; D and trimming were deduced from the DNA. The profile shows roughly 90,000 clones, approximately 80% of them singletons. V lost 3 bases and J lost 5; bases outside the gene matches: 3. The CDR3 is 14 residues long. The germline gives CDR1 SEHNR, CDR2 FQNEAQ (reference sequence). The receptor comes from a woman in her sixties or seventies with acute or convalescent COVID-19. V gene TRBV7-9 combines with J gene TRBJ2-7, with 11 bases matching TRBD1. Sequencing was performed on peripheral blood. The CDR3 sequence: CASSFRDRGDEQYF. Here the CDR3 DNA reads TGTGCCAGCAGCTTCCGGGACAGGGGGGACGAGCAGTACTTC.